This T cell receptor beta chain was sequenced in a study of T-cell memory formation after mild COVID-19. With respect to this clonotype: What it recognizes is unknown.

One entry per CDR3 protein results from TCRdb running MiXCR on the 5' RACE reads. This sample has 150,000 to 200,000 distinct CDR3 sequences, with more than 9% found just once. Study outcomes and limitations: Contracting CD4+ clones lay largely in CM and EM, with CD8+ ones residing in EMRA. Within pre-infection memory, some responding clones were found, suggesting cross-reactive memory joined.

CDR1 SNHLY and CDR2 FYNNEI come from the germline V gene. Trimming removed 3 bases from V and 5 bases from J, with 14 bases in between. The CDR3 has 14 amino acids. The J gene is TRBJ2-7, the V gene TRBV2, with D perhaps TRBD1 (5 bases). This TCR was sampled from a man younger than 35 who had mild COVID-19 (a few samples of this study predate the infection). Cell type and time point are not known. The sample was PBMCs or a T cell subset sorted from them (not recorded which). In DNA form, the CDR3 reads TGTGCCAGCAGTGACGTACAGGTGCTGAACGAGCAGTACTTC. It specifies CASSDVQVLNEQYF. The whole variable domain, remainder taken from reference TRBV2 and TRBJ2-7, is EPEVTQTPSHQVTQMGQEVILRCVPISNHLYFYWYRQILGQKVEFLVSFYNNEISEKSEIFDDQFSVERPDGSNFTLKIRSTKLEDSAMYFCASSDVQVLNEQYFGPGTRLTVT.